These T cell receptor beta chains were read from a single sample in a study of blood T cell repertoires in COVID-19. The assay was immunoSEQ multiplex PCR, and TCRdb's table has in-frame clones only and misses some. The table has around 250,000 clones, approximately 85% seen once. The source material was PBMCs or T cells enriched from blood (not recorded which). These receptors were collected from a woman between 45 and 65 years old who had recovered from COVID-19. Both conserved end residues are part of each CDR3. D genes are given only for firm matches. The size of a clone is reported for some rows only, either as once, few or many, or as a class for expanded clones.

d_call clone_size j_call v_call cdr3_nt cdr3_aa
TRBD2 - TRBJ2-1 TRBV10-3 TGTGCCATCAGTATTTCCGGGACTAGCGGGATCAATGAGCAGTTCTTC CAISISGTSGINEQFF
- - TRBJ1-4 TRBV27 TGTGCCAGCAGTTTATCGACAGCCGCTAATGAAAAACTGTTTTTT CASSLSTAANEKLFF
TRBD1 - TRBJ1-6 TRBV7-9 TGTGCCAGCAGCTTACAGGGGGATAATTCACCCCTCCACTTT CASSLQGDNSPLHF
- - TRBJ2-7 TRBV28 TGTGCCAGCAGTCCCTCGGTAACCTACGAGCAGTACTTC CASSPSVTYEQYF
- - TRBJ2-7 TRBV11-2 TGTGCCAGCAGCTTAGGAGGCGTCCGGCACTTC CASSLGGVRHF
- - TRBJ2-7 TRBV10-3 TGTGCCATCAGTGAGTCTCTAGTAATATACGAGCAGTACTTC CAISESLVIYEQYF
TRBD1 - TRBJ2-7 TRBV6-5 TGTGCCAGCAGTTCGCCGGGACAGGGGCCATCTGAGCAGTACTTC CASSSPGQGPSEQYF
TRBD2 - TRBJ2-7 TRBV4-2 TGTGCCAGCAGCTATGCCCTAGCGGGTGAGCAGTACTTC CASSYALAGEQYF
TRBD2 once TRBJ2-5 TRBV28 TGTGCCAGCAGTTTGGGCTGGGGGACTAGGGGTGGAGAGACCCAGTACTTC CASSLGWGTRGGETQYF
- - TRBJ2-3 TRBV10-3 TGTGCCATCAGTGAGGGAGTGTCCCATAGCACAGATACGCAGTATTTT CAISEGVSHSTDTQYF
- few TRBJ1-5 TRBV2 TGTGCCAGCAGTGGCGGACAGTCTAGCAATCAGCCCCAGCATTTT CASSGGQSSNQPQHF
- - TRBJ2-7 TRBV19 TGTGCCAGTAGTATGAGGGACGAGCAGTACTTC CASSMRDEQYF
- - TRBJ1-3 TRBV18 TGTGCCAGCTCAGAACAGGGAAGGATCTCTGGAAACACCATATATTTT CASSEQGRISGNTIYF
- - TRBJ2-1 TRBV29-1 TGCAGCGTTGAAGATCAGGGCAATGAGCAGTTCTTC CSVEDQGNEQFF
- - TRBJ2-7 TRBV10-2 TGCGCCAGCCTGGCAGGGGCCTACGAGCAGTACTTC CASLAGAYEQYF
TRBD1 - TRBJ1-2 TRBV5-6 TGTGCCAGCAGCTTGGACAGGGGGCATGGCTACACCTTC CASSLDRGHGYTF
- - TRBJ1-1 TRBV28 TGTGCCAGCAGTCCGGGGGGGGGCTACCCTGAAGCTTTCTTT CASSPGGGYPEAFF
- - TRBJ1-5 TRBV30 TGTGCCTGGAGTGGGGAGTCTTATAGCAATCAGCCCCAGCATTTT CAWSGESYSNQPQHF
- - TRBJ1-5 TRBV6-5 TGTGCCACCGCTGGGGGGGGACAATTGGATCAGCCCCAGCATTTT CATAGGGQLDQPQHF
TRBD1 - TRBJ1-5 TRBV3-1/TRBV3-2 TGTGCCAGCAGCCACACCGGGACAGGGGGAGGTCAGCCCCAGCATTTT CASSHTGTGGGQPQHF
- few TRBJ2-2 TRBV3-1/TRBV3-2 TGTGCCAGCAAAATACAGGGAATCCACGGGGAGCTGTTTTTT CASKIQGIHGELFF
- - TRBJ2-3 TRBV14 TGTGCCAGCAGCCCGCGATTGAGCACAGATACGCAGTATTTT CASSPRLSTDTQYF
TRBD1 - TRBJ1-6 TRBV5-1 TGCGCCAGCACCGAAGGGGGCGCTTCTTCACCCCTCCACTTT CASTEGGASSPLHF
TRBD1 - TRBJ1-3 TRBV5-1 TGCGCCAGCAGCTTCGGGGGACAGGCAAACACCATATATTTT CASSFGGQANTIYF
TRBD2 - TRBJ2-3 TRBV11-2 TGTGCCAGCAGCCCACACGGGACTAGCGGGAGGGGGTCAGATACGCAGTATTTT CASSPHGTSGRGSDTQYF
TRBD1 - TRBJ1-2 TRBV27 TGTGCCAGCAGTTTATCTCCTACCAGGGGGATGAACTATGGCTACACCTTC CASSLSPTRGMNYGYTF
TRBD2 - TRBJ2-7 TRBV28 TGTGCCAGCAGAAAAGCGGGACTGAACTACGAGCAGTACTTC CASRKAGLNYEQYF
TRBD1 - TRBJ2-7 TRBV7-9 TGTGCCAGCAGCCAGGGACAGGGCGAATTAAGGACCTACGAGCAGTACTTC CASSQGQGELRTYEQYF
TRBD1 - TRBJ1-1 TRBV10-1 TGCGCCAGCACACGAAGACTAACGACAGGGGACAAATCGGTGGGGACTGAAGCTTTCTTT CASTRRLTTGDKSVGTEAFF
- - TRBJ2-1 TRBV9 TGTGCCAGCAGCGTAGAAATCCCAGACAATGAGCAGTTCTTC CASSVEIPDNEQFF